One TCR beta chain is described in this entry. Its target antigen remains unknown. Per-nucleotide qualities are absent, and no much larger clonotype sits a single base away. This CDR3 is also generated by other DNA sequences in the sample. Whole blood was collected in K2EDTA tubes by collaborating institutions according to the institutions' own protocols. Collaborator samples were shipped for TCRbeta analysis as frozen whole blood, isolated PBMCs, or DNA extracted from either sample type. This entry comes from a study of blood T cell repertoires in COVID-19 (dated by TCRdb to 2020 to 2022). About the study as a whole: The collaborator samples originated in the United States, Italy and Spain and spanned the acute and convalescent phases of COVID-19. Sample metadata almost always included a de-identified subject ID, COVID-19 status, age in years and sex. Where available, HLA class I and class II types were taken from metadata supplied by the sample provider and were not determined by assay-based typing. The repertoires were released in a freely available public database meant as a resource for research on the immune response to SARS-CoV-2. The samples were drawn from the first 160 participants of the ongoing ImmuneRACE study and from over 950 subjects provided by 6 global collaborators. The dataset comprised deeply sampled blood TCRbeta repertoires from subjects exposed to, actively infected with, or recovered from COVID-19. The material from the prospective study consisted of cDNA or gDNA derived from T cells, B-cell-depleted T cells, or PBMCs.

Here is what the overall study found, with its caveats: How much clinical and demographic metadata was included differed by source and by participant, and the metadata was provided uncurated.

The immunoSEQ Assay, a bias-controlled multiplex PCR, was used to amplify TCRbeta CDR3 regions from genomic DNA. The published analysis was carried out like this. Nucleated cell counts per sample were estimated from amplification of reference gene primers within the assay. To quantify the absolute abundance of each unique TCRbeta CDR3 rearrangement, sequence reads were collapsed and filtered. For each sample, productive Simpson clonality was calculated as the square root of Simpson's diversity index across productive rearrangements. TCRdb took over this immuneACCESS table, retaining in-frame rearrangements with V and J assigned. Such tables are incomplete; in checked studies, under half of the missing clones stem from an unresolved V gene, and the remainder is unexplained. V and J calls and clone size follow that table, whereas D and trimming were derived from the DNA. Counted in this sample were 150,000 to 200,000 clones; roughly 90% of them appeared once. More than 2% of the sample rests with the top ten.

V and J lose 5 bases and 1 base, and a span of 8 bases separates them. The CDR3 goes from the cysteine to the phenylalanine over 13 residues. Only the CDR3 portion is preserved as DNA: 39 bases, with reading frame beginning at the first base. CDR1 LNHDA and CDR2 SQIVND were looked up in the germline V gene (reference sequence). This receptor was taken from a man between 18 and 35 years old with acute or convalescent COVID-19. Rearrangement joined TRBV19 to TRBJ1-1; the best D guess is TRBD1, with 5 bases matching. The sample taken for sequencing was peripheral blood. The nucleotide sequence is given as TGTGCCAGTAGTCCTCAGGGGAACACTGAAGCTTTCTTT. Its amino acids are CASSPQGNTEAFF.